Each of the 5 T cell receptor beta chains below was sequenced from the same sample in a study of T cell responses to AZD1222 COVID-19 vaccine. The method was immunoSEQ multiplex PCR; TCRdb's version includes in-frame clones alone and lacks a portion of them. The sample has 90,000 to 120,000 clones, around 92% seen once. This sample comprised peripheral blood, obtained 28 days after the second AZD1222 dose. The receptor set was obtained from an adult who received the AZD1222 COVID-19 vaccine.

This clone has only a few counts. This CDR3 reads CASSQWSQQGYGYTF. CDR3 in DNA: TGCGCCAGCAGCCAATGGTCCCAGCAGGGCTATGGCTACACCTTC. The V call is TRBV4-1, the J call TRBJ1-2; possible D gene TRBD1, 5 bases. The length of the CDR3 is 15 residues. Per germline, CDR1 MGHRA and CDR2 YSYEKL. V was shortened by 2 bases and J by 4 bases, with 14 bases between the two germline ends.

The chain joins TRBV23-1 to TRBJ2-7; 7 bases fit TRBD1. TRBV23-1 is recorded as an ORF, its role being uncertain. The CDR3 has 18 residues. The junction had 11 bases not matched to a gene; V was cut back by 0 bases and J by 0 bases. DNA for the CDR3: TGCGCCAGCAGTCAATCACCCCCCACAGGGGCTCTCTCCTACGAGCAGTACTTC. Protein sequence: CASSQSPPTGALSYEQYF.

CDR3 in DNA: TGTGCCAGCAGTGAATGGATCGGACAGGAGAACACTGAAGCTTTCTTT. The encoded protein is CASSEWIGQENTEAFF. This chain joins TRBV2 and TRBJ1-1; 7 bases are shared with TRBD1. The V gene end was trimmed by 2 bases and the J gene end by 1 base; junction bases not matched to a gene: 7. CDR3 size: 16 residues. The germline gives CDR1 SNHLY, CDR2 FYNNEI.

The count of this clone is one. This chain connects TRBV21-1 to TRBJ2-5; no check of the table's D call, TRBD1, against the DNA was made. TRBV21-1 is a documented pseudogene. CDR3 length: 16 residues. The CDR3 protein is CASSTRAVEGEETQYF. The CDR3 region has the DNA TGTGCCAGCAGCACCCGGGCCGTCGAAGGGGAAGAGACCCAGTACTTC.

The chain uses TRBV18 and TRBJ2-3; TRBD2 matches 7 bases. The J segment lost 2 bases and the V segment lost 3 bases, leaving 8 bases of the junction unmatched. Germline CDR1 and CDR2: KGHSH and LQKENI. The CDR3 loop spans 16 amino acids. Here the CDR3 reads CASSPRGSGFTDTQYF. CDR3 bases: TGTGCCAGCTCACCCCGGGGTAGCGGGTTCACAGATACGCAGTATTTT. The full variable domain, with the rest looked up from reference TRBV18 and TRBJ2-3, is NAGVMQNPRHLVRRRGQEARLRCSPMKGHSHVYWYRQLPEEGLKFMVYLQKENIIDESGMPKERFSAEFPKEGPSILRIQQVVRGDSAAYFCASSPRGSGFTDTQYFGPGTRLTVL.